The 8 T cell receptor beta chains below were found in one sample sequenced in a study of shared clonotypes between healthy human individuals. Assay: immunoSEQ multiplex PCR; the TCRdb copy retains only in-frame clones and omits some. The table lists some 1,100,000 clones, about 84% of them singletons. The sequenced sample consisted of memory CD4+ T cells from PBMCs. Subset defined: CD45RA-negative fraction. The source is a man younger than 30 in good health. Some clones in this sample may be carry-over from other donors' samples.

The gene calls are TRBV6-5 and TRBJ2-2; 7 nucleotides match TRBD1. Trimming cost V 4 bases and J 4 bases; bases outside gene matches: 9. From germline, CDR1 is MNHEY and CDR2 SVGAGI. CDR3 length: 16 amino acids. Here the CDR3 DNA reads TGTGCCAGCAGTTCTCCTACGACAGGGCGCACCGGGGAGCTGTTTTTT. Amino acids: CASSSPTTGRTGELFF.

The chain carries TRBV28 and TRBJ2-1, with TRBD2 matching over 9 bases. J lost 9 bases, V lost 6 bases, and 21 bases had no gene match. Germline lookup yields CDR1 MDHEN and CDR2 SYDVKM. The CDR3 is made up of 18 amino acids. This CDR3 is CASSPGEVTVAGVVEQFF. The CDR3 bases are TGTGCCAGCAGCCCCGGTGAGGTCACGGTAGCGGGAGTAGTTGAGCAGTTCTTC.

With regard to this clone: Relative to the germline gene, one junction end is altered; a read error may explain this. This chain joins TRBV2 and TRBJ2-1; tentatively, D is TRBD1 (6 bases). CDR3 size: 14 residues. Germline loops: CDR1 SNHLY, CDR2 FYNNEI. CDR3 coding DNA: TGTGCCTGCAGGACGGCAGGGGCCCTGGGGGAGCAGTTCTTC. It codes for CACRTAGALGEQFF.

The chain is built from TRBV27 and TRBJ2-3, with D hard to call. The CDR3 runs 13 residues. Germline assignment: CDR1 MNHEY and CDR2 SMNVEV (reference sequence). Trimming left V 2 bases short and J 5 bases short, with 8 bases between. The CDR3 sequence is CASSLQDGDTQYF. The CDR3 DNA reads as TGTGCCAGCAGTTTACAGGACGGAGATACGCAGTATTTT.

The CDR3 bases are TGTGCCAGCAGCTTAACAGGGGGAGAGACCCAGTACTTC. This encodes CASSLTGGETQYF. The V call is TRBV7-6, the J call TRBJ2-5; TRBD1 agrees at 8 bases. This CDR3 region has 13 residues. The germline CDR1 and CDR2 sequences are SGHVS and FNYEAQ. With 2 bases clipped from V and 4 bases from J, the junction kept 0 bases outside the gene matches.

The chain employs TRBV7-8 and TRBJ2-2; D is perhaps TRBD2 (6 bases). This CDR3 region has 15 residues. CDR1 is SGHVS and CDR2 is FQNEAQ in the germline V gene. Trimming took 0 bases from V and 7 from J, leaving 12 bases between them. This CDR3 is CASSLAGDLIGELFF. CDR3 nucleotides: TGTGCCAGCAGCTTAGCGGGGGACTTGATCGGGGAGCTGTTTTTT.

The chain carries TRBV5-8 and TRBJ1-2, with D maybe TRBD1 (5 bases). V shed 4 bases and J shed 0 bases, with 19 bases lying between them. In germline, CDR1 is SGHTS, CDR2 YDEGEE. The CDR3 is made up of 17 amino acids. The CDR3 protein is CASSPPQGLPANYGYTF. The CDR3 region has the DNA TGTGCCAGCAGCCCGCCCCAGGGACTCCCAGCTAACTATGGCTACACCTTC. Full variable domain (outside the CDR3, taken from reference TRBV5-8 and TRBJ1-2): EAGVTQSPTHLIKTRGQQATLRCSPISGHTSVYWYQQALGLGLQFLLWYDEGEERNRGNFPPRFSGRQFPNYSSELNVNALELEDSALYLCASSPPQGLPANYGYTFGSGTRLTVV.

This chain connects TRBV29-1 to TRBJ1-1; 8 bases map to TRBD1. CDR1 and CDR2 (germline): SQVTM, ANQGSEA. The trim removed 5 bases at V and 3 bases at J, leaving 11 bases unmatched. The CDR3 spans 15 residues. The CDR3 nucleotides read TGCAGCGTTTTACGACAGGGGAGGGAGGACACTGAAGCTTTCTTT. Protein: CSVLRQGREDTEAFF.